This T cell receptor beta chain was obtained from a study of blood T cell repertoires in COVID-19. Authors' analysis steps: Amplification of reference gene primers was used by the study to estimate nucleated cell counts. The data were produced by immunoSEQ multiplex PCR, yet TCRdb's version contains in-frame clones alone and is incomplete. The V and J calls and clone size were taken over from that table, and D and trimming were inferred from the DNA. In the table there are hundreds of thousands of clones, 90% of which are singletons. Material for sequencing was peripheral blood. This TCR was recovered from a woman aged 18-29 years with acute or convalescent COVID-19.

CDR3 sequence: CASSPFSGGFGELFF. As DNA, the CDR3 is TGTGCCAGCAGCCCGTTCAGCGGGGGGTTCGGGGAGCTGTTTTTT. The V and J genes are TRBV14 and TRBJ2-2; TRBD2 agrees at 9 bases. Unmatched junction bases numbered 7, after V lost 4 bases and J lost 7 bases. CDR1 is SGHDN and CDR2 is FVKESK in the germline V gene. The CDR3 sequence is 15 residues long.